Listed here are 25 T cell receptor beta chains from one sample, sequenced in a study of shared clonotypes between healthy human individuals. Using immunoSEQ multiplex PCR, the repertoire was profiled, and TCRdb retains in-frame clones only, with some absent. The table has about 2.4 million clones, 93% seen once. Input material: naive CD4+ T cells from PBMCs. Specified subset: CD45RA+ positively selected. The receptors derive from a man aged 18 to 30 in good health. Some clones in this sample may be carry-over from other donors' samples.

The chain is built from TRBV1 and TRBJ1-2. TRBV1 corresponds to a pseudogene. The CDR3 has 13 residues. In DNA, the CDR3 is TGCACCAGCAGCCCCCCGGGGGGCTATGGCTACACCTTC. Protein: CTSSPPGGYGYTF.

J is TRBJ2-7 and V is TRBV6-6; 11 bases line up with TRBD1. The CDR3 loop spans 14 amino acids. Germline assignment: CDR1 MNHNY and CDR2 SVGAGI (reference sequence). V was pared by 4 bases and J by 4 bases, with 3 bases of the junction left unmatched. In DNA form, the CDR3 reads TGTGCCAGCAGTTGGGACAGGGGGGCGTACGAGCAGTACTTC. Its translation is CASSWDRGAYEQYF.

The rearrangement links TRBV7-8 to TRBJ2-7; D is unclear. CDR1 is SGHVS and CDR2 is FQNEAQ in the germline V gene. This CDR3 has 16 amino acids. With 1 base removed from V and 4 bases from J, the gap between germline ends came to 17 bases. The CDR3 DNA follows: TGTGCCAGCAGCTTAGGCCCTCAAATGGCCCAATACGAGCAGTACTTC. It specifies CASSLGPQMAQYEQYF.

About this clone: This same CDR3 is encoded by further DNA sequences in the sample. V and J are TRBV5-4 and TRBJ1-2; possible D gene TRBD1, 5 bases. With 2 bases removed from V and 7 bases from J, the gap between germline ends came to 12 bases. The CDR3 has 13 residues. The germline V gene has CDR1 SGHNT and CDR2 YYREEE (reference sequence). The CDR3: CASSFSERGGYTF. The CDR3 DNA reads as TGTGCCAGCAGCTTTTCCGAAAGGGGTGGCTACACCTTC.

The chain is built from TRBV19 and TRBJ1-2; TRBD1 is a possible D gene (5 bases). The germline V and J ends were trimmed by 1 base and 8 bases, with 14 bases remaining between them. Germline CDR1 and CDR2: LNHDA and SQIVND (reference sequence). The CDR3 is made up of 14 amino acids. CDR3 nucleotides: TGTGCCAGTAGTATAGTCGGTCAGGGAGGAGGCTACACCTTC. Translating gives CASSIVGQGGGYTF.

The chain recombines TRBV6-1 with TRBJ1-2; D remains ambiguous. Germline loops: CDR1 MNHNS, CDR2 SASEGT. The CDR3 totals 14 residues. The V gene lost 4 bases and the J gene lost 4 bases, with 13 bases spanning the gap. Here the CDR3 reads CASSGGSIAYGYTF. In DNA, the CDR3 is TGTGCCAGCAGTGGGGGAAGTATCGCCTATGGCTACACCTTC.

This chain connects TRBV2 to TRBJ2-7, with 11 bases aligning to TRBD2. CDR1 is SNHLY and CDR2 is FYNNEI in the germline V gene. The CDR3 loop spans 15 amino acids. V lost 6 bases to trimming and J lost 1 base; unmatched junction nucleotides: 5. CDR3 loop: CASREGLAESYEQYF. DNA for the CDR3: TGTGCCAGCAGAGAGGGACTAGCGGAGTCCTACGAGCAGTACTTC.

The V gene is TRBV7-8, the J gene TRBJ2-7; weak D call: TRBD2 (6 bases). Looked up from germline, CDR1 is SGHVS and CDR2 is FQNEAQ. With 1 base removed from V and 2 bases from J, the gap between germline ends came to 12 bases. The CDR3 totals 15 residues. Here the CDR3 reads CASSLGPAGPYEQYF. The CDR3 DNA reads TGTGCCAGCAGCTTAGGTCCAGCGGGTCCCTACGAGCAGTACTTC. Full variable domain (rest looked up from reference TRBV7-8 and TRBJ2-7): GAGVSQSPRYKVAKRGQDVALRCDPISGHVSLFWYQQALGQGPEFLTYFQNEAQLDKSGLPSDRFFAERPEGSVSTLKIQRTQQEDSAVYLCASSLGPAGPYEQYFGPGTRLTVT.

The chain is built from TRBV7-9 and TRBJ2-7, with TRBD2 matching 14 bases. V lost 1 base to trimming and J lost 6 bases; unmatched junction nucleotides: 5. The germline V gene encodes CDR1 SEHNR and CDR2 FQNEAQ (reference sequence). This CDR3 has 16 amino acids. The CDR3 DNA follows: TGTGCCAGCAGCTTAGGATGGACTAGCGGGAGGCCCGAGCAGTACTTC. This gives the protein CASSLGWTSGRPEQYF.

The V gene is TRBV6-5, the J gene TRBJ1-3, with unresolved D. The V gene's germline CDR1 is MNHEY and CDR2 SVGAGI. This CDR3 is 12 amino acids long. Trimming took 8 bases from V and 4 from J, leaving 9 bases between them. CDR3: CASVSQGNTIYF. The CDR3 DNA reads TGTGCCAGCGTATCGCAGGGAAACACCATATATTTT.

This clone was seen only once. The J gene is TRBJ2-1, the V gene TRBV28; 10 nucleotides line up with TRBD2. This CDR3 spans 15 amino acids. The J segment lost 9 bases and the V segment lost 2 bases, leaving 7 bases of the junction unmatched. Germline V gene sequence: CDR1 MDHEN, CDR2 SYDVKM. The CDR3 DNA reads TGTGCCAGCAGTTTAGGGGGACTAGCGCGTGCTGAGCAGTTCTTC. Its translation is CASSLGGLARAEQFF.

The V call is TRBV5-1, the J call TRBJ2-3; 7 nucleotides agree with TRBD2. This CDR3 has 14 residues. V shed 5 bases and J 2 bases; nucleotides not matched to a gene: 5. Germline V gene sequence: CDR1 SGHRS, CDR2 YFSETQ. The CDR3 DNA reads TGCGCCAGCAGAGCGGGGATGGCCACAGATACGCAGTATTTT. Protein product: CASRAGMATDTQYF.

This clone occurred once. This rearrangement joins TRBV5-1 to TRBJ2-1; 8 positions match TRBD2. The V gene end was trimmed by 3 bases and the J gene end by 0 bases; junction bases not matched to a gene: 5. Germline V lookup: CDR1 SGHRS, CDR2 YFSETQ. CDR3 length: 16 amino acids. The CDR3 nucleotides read TGCGCCAGCAGCTATATAGCGGGAAACTCCTACAATGAGCAGTTCTTC. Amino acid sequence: CASSYIAGNSYNEQFF.

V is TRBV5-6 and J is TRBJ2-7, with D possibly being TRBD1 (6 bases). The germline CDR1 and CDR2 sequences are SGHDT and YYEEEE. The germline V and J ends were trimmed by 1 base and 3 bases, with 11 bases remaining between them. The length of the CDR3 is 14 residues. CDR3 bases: TGTGCCAGCAGCTTGACGCCCAGGGGCTACGAGCAGTACTTC. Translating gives CASSLTPRGYEQYF.

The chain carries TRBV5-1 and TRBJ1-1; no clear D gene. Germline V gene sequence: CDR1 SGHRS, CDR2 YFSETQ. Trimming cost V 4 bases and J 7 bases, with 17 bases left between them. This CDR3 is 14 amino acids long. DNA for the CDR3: TGCGCCAGCAGCAACCCAGGAACGATCTATGAAGCTTTCTTT. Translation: CASSNPGTIYEAFF.

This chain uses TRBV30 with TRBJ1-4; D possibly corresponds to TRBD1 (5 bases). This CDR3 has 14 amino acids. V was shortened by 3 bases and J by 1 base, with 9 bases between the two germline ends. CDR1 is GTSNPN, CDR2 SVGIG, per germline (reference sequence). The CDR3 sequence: CAWSLDRTNEKLFF. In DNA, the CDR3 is TGTGCCTGGAGCCTCGACAGAACTAATGAAAAACTGTTTTTT.

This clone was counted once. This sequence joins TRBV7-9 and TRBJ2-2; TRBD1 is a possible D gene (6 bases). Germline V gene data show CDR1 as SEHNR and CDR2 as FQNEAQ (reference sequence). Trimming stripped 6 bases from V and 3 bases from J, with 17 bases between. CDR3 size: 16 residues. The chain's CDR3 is CASRTKGTLYTGELFF. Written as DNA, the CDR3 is TGTGCCAGCAGGACCAAGGGGACACTTTACACCGGGGAGCTGTTTTTT.

CDR3 residues: CASTSPGEGEKLFF. CDR3 sequence (DNA): TGTGCCAGCACCTCCCCAGGGGAAGGTGAAAAACTGTTTTTT. The V gene is TRBV28, the J gene TRBJ1-4; weak D call: TRBD1 (6 bases). CDR1 and CDR2 from the germline V gene are MDHEN and SYDVKM. The V end was cut by 7 bases, the J end by 7 bases, with 16 bases between. The CDR3 is made up of 14 amino acids.

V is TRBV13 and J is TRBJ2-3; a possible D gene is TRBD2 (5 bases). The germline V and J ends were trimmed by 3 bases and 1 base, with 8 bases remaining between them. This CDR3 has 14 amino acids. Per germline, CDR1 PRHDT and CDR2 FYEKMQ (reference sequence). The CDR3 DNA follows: TGTGCCAGCAGCTTCCTAGCTCGCACAGATACGCAGTATTTT. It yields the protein CASSFLARTDTQYF.

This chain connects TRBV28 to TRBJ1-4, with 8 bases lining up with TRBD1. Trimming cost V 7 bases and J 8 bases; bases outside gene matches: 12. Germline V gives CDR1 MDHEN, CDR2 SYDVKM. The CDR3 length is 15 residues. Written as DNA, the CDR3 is TGTGCCAGCAATCAGCCAGGACAGGGATGGGAAAAACTGTTTTTT. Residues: CASNQPGQGWEKLFF.

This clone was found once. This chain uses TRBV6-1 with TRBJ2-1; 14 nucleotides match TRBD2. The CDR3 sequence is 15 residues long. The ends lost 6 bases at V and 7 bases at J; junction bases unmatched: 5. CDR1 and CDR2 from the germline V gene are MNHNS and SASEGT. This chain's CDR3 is CASRGTSGRTNEQFF. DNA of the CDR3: TGTGCCAGCAGGGGGACTAGCGGGAGAACGAATGAGCAGTTCTTC.

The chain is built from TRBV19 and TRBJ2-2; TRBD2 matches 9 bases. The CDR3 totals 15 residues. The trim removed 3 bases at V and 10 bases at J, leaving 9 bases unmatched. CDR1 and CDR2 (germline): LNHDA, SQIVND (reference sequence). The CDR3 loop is CASSIPGLAAVELFF. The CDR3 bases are TGTGCCAGTAGTATCCCGGGACTAGCTGCAGTGGAGCTGTTTTTT.

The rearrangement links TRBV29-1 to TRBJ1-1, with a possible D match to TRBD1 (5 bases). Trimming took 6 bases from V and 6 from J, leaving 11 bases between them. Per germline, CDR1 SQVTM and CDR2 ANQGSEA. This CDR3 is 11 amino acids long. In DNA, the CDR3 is TGCAGCGTCTCGGGGGTAGCTGAAGCTTTCTTT. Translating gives CSVSGVAEAFF.

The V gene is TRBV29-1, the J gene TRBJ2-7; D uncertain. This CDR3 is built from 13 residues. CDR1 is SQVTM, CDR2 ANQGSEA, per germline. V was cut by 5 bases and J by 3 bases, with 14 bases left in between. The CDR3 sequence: CSVKQGSSYEQYF. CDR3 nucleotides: TGCAGCGTTAAGCAAGGGTCCAGCTACGAGCAGTACTTC.

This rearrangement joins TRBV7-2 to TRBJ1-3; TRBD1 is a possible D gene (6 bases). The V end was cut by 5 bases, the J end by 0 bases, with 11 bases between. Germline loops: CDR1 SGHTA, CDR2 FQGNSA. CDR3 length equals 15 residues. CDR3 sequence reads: CASSQDRLSGNTIYF. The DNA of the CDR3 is TGTGCCAGCAGCCAGGACAGACTCTCTGGAAACACCATATATTTT.